What follows are 27 T cell receptor beta chains derived from one specimen sequenced in a study of chemoradiotherapy in HPV16-positive cancers. The repertoire was sequenced with immunoSEQ multiplex PCR; TCRdb's copy has only in-frame clones and lacks some. The sample contains 40,000 to 60,000 clones, roughly 90% of which appear only once. Material: blood, obtained from a patient who underwent chemoradiotherapy. These receptors were obtained from a human donor with HPV-associated anogenital cancer.

The chain is built from TRBV5-4 and TRBJ2-3; possible D gene TRBD2, 6 bases. The CDR3 length is 15 residues. The ends were cut back, 0 bases at V and 0 bases at J, with 8 bases in the middle. Germline V CDR1 and CDR2: SGHNT, YYREEE (reference sequence). This chain's CDR3 is CASSLAGASTDTQYF. The CDR3 nucleotides are TGTGCCAGCAGCTTGGCGGGAGCTAGCACAGATACGCAGTATTTT.

Only one count was recorded for this clone. This rearrangement joins TRBV19 to TRBJ2-1; 10 bases are shared with TRBD2. Germline trimming cut 0 bases from V and 10 bases from J; bases unmatched to any gene: 9. Germline V CDR1 and CDR2: LNHDA, SQIVND (reference sequence). The CDR3 is 16 amino acids. CDR3 loop: CASSIDIAGGQWEQFF. The CDR3 DNA reads as TGTGCCAGTAGTATAGATATAGCGGGGGGCCAATGGGAGCAGTTCTTC.

Comments on this clone: Different DNA sequences within this sample yield the same CDR3. This chain links TRBV6-5 with TRBJ1-4; D might be TRBD1 (5 bases). Germline V gene lookup returns CDR1 MNHEY and CDR2 SVGAGI. The CDR3 runs 14 residues. Here the CDR3 DNA reads TGTTCTTCCCGGGGGAGTGGAGCTAATGAAAAACTGTTTTTT. Protein: CSSRGSGANEKLFF.

J is TRBJ1-1 and V is TRBV7-2; D is unclear. Germline CDR1 SGHTA, CDR2 FQGNSA. This CDR3 contains 14 residues. Trimming removed 5 bases from V and 10 bases from J, with 20 bases in between. The CDR3 is CASSPPPGRSLAFF. CDR3 nucleotides: TGTGCCAGCAGCCCCCCGCCGGGTCGGTCGTTAGCTTTCTTT.

This chain connects TRBV29-1 to TRBJ1-5, with TRBD1 identical over 9 bases. The V gene's germline CDR1 is SQVTM and CDR2 ANQGSEA. V lost 4 bases, J lost 5 bases, and 12 bases stayed unmatched. CDR3 length equals 16 residues. The CDR3 DNA is TGCAGCGTTGCAGGCCTAACAGGGGGCGTATATCAGCCCCAGCATTTT. This codes for CSVAGLTGGVYQPQHF. Complete variable domain (other parts from reference TRBV29-1 and TRBJ1-5): SAVISQKPSRDICQRGTSLTIQCQVDSQVTMMFWYRQQPGQSLTLIATANQGSEATYESGFVIDKFPISRPNLTFSTLTVSNMSPEDSSIYLCSVAGLTGGVYQPQHFGDGTRLSIL.

Only one count was recorded for this clone. The gene calls are TRBV11-2 and TRBJ2-3; 7 bases are a match to TRBD2. Trimming at V came to 0 bases and at J to 4 bases, leaving 13 bases not matched to a gene. The CDR3 spans 18 residues. The germline gives CDR1 SGHAT, CDR2 FQNNGV. CDR3 region: CASSLDMTSPLSADTQYF. For the CDR3, the DNA is TGTGCCAGCAGCTTAGATATGACTAGCCCCCTTTCGGCAGATACGCAGTATTTT.

The chain combines TRBV9 with TRBJ2-5; 16 positions match TRBD2. CDR3 size: 18 residues. Germline CDR1 SGDLS, CDR2 YYNGEE. V lost 3 bases to trimming and J lost 0 bases; unmatched junction nucleotides: 5. CDR3 residues: CASSGGTSGGADQETQYF. CDR3 bases: TGTGCCAGCAGCGGAGGGACTAGCGGGGGGGCCGACCAAGAGACCCAGTACTTC.

The rearrangement joins TRBV9 to TRBJ2-3; TRBD1 matches at 11 bases. Unmatched junction bases numbered 4, after V lost 3 bases and J lost 1 base. Per germline, CDR1 SGDLS and CDR2 YYNGEE. The CDR3 has 16 residues. CDR3: CASSALDRGRTDTQYF. In nucleotides, the CDR3 is TGTGCCAGCAGCGCCCTGGACAGGGGGCGCACAGATACGCAGTATTTT.

V gene TRBV11-3 combines with J gene TRBJ2-3; 10 bases match TRBD2. The CDR3 is 17 residues long. The germline CDR1 and CDR2 sequences are SGHNT and YENEEA. V trimming: 5 bases; J trimming: 0 bases; junction bases outside the gene matches: 8. The CDR3 here is CASSPGRAGGSTDTQYF. CDR3 bases: TGTGCCAGCAGCCCTGGGAGAGCGGGGGGGAGCACAGATACGCAGTATTTT.

This chain links TRBV30 with TRBJ2-5, with TRBD2 matching 8 bases. V dropped 3 bases and J dropped 5; count of bases not matched to a gene: 14. The CDR3 covers 16 residues. Germline lookup yields CDR1 GTSNPN and CDR2 SVGIG (reference sequence). In DNA, the CDR3 is TGTGCCTGGAGCCATTCCTTCGCGGGAGGCCGGGAGACCCAGTACTTC. Translating it yields CAWSHSFAGGRETQYF.

This rearrangement joins TRBV9 to TRBJ2-1; TRBD2 matches 10 bases. Germline-derived CDR1 and CDR2 are SGDLS and YYNGEE. Trimming at V came to 4 bases and at J to 5 bases, leaving 6 bases not matched to a gene. The CDR3 length is 15 residues. In DNA, the CDR3 is TGTGCCAGCAGCTTGACTAGCGGGCCGGACAATGAGCAGTTCTTC. It codes for CASSLTSGPDNEQFF.

CDR3 in DNA: TGTGCCAGCAGCCTACTAGGCTATGAGCAGTTCTTC. It codes for CASSLLGYEQFF. The V call is TRBV6-5, the J call TRBJ2-1, with TRBD2 as a possible D gene (5 bases). Germline-derived CDR1 and CDR2 are MNHEY and SVGAGI. The CDR3 contains 12 residues. V gave up 6 bases and J gave up 8 bases, with 11 bases separating them.

The rearrangement links TRBV20-1 to TRBJ1-2; TRBD1 might be the D (5 bases). V dropped 6 bases and J dropped 5 bases, with 10 bases sitting between them. Germline V CDR1 and CDR2: DFQATT, SNEGSKA (reference sequence). The CDR3 extends over 11 amino acids. The CDR3 coding sequence is TGCAGTGCCGCGGGACCGTATGGCTACACCTTC. This sequence encodes CSAAGPYGYTF.

This chain connects TRBV19 to TRBJ2-7; 8 positions match TRBD1. Germline trimming cut 7 bases from V and 3 bases from J; bases unmatched to any gene: 5. The germline gives CDR1 LNHDA, CDR2 SQIVND (reference sequence). This CDR3 comprises 13 residues. The CDR3 loop reads CASTRTGNYEQYF. The CDR3 DNA follows: TGTGCCAGTACCCGGACAGGGAACTACGAGCAGTACTTC.

The CDR3 here is CASGNRGRRKDSEAFF. In DNA form, the CDR3 reads TGTGCCAGTGGCAACAGGGGACGTAGAAAAGACTCTGAAGCTTTCTTT. The chain combines TRBV19 with TRBJ1-1, with 7 positions matching TRBD1. Germline V CDR1 and CDR2: LNHDA, SQIVND (reference sequence). With 8 bases clipped from V and 6 bases from J, the junction kept 18 bases outside the gene matches. There are 16 residues in the CDR3.

Here the CDR3 DNA reads TGTGCCAGCTCACCCGACAGGCAGTTAACCGATGAGCAGTTCTTC. It is translated as CASSPDRQLTDEQFF. This chain joins TRBV18 and TRBJ2-1; tentative D call: TRBD1 (6 bases). CDR1 is KGHSH, CDR2 LQKENI, per germline. This CDR3 is built from 15 residues. V was trimmed by 3 bases and J by 8 bases, leaving 17 bases between them.

V is TRBV27 and J is TRBJ1-6, with TRBD1 as a possible D gene (5 bases). The V gene's germline CDR1 is MNHEY and CDR2 SMNVEV (reference sequence). CDR3 size: 14 residues. Trimming took 6 bases from V and 10 from J, leaving 16 bases between them. This CDR3 is CASRQGDRGSPLHF. CDR3 sequence (DNA): TGTGCCAGCAGGCAGGGTGACAGAGGATCACCCCTCCACTTT.

This chain uses TRBV7-9 with TRBJ2-1; D is uncertain. Trimming pared 4 bases from V and 5 bases from J, leaving 15 bases between. Per germline, CDR1 SEHNR and CDR2 FQNEAQ (reference sequence). The CDR3 contains 15 residues. CDR3 protein: CASSSYLGSHNEQFF. The CDR3 coding sequence is TGTGCCAGCAGCTCGTACTTAGGGTCCCACAATGAGCAGTTCTTC.

The rearrangement links TRBV7-3 to TRBJ2-1, with 7 bases identical to TRBD2. Germline-derived CDR1 and CDR2 are SGHTA and FQGTGA. This CDR3 spans 17 amino acids. V lost 5 bases and J lost 4; bases outside the gene matches: 14. CDR3: CASSPPEPGLSYNEQFF. Here the CDR3 DNA reads TGTGCCAGCAGCCCGCCGGAACCGGGACTATCATACAATGAGCAGTTCTTC.

The chain has TRBV9 and TRBJ1-3; D remains unclear. Trimming took 1 base from V and 0 from J, leaving 17 bases between them. Germline lookup yields CDR1 SGDLS and CDR2 YYNGEE. The CDR3 is 18 residues long. The DNA of the CDR3 is TGTGCCAGCAGCGTACTTCCCTCTTGGGATCTCTCTGGAAACACCATATATTTT. Its translation is CASSVLPSWDLSGNTIYF.

The rearrangement joins TRBV7-2 to TRBJ2-5; D perhaps matches TRBD2 (5 bases). CDR3 length: 13 amino acids. Deletions cut 5 bases from V and 5 bases from J, with 12 bases between. Germline CDR1 and CDR2: SGHTA and FQGNSA. The CDR3 DNA follows: TGTGCCAGCAGCCGGGGAACCGGGGAGACCCAGTACTTC. Protein sequence: CASSRGTGETQYF.

This clone was detected only once. The J gene is TRBJ1-4, the V gene TRBV7-9; D may be TRBD1 (6 bases). V lost 5 bases to trimming and J lost 0 bases, with 10 bases between them. Germline CDR1 SEHNR, CDR2 FQNEAQ (reference sequence). This CDR3 contains 15 residues. CDR3 sequence: CASSRRGATNEKLFF. The DNA of the CDR3 is TGTGCCAGCAGCCGCAGGGGTGCAACTAATGAAAAACTGTTTTTT.

Concerning this clone itself: One end of the junction fails to match germline, which may point to a read error. The gene calls are TRBV7-6 and TRBJ1-4; TRBD1 might be the D (5 bases). Germline V gene data show CDR1 as SGHVS and CDR2 as FNYEAQ. This CDR3 comprises 10 residues. The CDR3 spells CASSLAGVVF. Written as DNA, the CDR3 is TGTGCCAGCAGCTTAGCGGGGGTCGTTTTT.

The chain has TRBV9 and TRBJ2-2; D uncertain. The V end was cut by 1 base, the J end by 1 base, with 8 bases between. Germline V CDR1 and CDR2: SGDLS, YYNGEE. CDR3 length: 15 amino acids. This CDR3 is CASSVPTQNTGELFF. For the CDR3, the DNA is TGTGCCAGCAGCGTACCTACCCAGAACACCGGGGAGCTGTTTTTT.

This rearrangement joins TRBV11-2 to TRBJ1-1; 9 bases are shared with TRBD1. Germline V gene sequence: CDR1 SGHAT, CDR2 FQNNGV. CDR3 size: 12 residues. Trimming removed 4 bases from V and 11 bases from J; junction bases left unmatched: 5. The CDR3 coding sequence is TGTGCCAGCAGCTGGACAGGGGCGGTGGCTTTCTTT. It codes for CASSWTGAVAFF.

J is TRBJ1-1 and V is TRBV6-1; no definite D call. The germline V gene encodes CDR1 MNHNS and CDR2 SASEGT. The CDR3 length is 12 residues. V lost 7 bases to trimming and J lost 8 bases, with 14 bases between them. Here the CDR3 reads CASTPVEVEAFF. The DNA for the CDR3 is TGTGCCAGCACCCCGGTGGAGGTAGAAGCTTTCTTT.

CDR3 loop: CASSQDPGFSTDTQYF. CDR3 in DNA: TGCGCCAGCAGCCAAGATCCGGGCTTCAGCACAGATACGCAGTATTTT. The chain carries TRBV4-1 and TRBJ2-3, with D uncertain. CDR1 MGHRA and CDR2 YSYEKL come from the germline V gene. The ends were cut back, 0 bases at V and 0 bases at J, with 10 bases in the middle. This CDR3 region has 16 residues.